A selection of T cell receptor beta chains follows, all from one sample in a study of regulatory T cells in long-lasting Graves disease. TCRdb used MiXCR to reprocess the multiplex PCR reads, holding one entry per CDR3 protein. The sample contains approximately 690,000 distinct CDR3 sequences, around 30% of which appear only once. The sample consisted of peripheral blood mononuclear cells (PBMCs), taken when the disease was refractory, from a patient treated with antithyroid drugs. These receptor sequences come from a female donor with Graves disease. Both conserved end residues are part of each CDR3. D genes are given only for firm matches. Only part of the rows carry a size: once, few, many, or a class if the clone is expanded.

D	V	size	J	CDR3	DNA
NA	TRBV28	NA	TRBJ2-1	CASSFRYASDEQFF	TGTGCCAGCAGTTTTCGTTACGCCAGCGATGAGCAGTTCTTC
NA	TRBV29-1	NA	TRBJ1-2	CSVGEGRGGYTF	TGCAGCGTTGGTGAAGGAAGGGGTGGCTACACCTTC
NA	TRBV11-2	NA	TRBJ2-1	CASSLDPPSANNNEQFF	TGTGCCAGCAGCTTAGACCCGCCTAGCGCGAACAACAATGAGCAGTTCTTC
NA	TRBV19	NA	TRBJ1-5	CASTSTGIGNQPQHF	TGTGCCAGTACCTCGACAGGAATCGGAAATCAGCCCCAGCATTTT
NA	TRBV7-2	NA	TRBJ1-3	CASSFALGRGAGNTIYF	TGTGCCAGCAGCTTCGCCCTGGGGCGTGGGGCTGGAAACACCATATATTTT
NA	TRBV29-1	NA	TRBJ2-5	CSVPLGLSQETQYF	TGCAGCGTACCCCTAGGACTTTCTCAAGAGACCCAGTACTTC
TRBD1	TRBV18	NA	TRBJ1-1	CASSSAFPPGDRLNTEAFF	TGTGCCAGCTCATCGGCCTTCCCACCAGGGGACAGGTTGAACACTGAAGCTTTCTTT
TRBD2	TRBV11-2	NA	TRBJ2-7	CASRLGGLVGEQYF	TGTGCCAGCAGGCTAGGGGGACTAGTGGGAGAGCAGTACTTC
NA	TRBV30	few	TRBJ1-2	CAWTQGNYGYTF	TGTGCCTGGACACAGGGAAACTATGGCTACACCTTC
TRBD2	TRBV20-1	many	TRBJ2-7	CSARLAGDYEQYF	TGCAGTGCTAGACTAGCGGGAGACTACGAGCAGTACTTC
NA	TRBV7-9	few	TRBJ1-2	CASSLDWTANYGYTF	TGTGCCAGCAGCTTAGATTGGACAGCTAACTATGGCTACACCTTC
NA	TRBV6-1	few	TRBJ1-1	CASSGLTGMNTEAFF	TGTGCCAGCAGTGGGCTGACAGGCATGAACACTGAAGCTTTCTTT
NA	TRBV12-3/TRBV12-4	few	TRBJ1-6	CASSLMGRANSPLHF	TGTGCCAGCAGTTTAATGGGGAGGGCAAATTCACCCCTCCACTTT
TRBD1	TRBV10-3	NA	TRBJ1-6	CAISARGAGGQPLHF	TGTGCCATCAGTGCCCGGGGGGCAGGGGGACAACCCCTCCACTTT
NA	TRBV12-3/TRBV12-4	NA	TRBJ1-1	CASTEFGGGTEAFF	TGTGCCAGCACCGAATTCGGGGGGGGCACTGAAGCTTTCTTT